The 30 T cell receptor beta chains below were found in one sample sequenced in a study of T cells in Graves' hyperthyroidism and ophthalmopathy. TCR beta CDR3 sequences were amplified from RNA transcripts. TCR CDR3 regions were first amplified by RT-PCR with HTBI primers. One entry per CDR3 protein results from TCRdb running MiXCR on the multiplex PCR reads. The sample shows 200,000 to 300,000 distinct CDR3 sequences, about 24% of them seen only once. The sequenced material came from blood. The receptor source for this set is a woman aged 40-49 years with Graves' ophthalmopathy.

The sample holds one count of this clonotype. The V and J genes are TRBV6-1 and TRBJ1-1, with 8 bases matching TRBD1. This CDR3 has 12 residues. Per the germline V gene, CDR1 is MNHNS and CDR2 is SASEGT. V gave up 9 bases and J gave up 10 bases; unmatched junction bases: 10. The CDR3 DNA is TGTGCCAGTAACGACGGGACAGGTGCAGCTTTCTTT. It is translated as CASNDGTGAAFF.

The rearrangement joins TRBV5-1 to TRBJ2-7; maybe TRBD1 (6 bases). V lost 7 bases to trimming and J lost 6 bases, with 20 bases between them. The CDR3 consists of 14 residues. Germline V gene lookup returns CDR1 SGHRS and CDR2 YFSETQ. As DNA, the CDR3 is TGCGCCAGCCGGCGGGCGGACCGAGGGGGCGAGCAGTACTTC. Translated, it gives CASRRADRGGEQYF.

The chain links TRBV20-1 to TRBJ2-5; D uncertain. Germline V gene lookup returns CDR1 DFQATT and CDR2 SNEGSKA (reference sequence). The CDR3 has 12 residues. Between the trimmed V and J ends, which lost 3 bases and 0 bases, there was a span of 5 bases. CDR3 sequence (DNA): TGCAGTGCTAGCGCGTACCAAGAGACCCAGTACTTC. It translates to CSASAYQETQYF.

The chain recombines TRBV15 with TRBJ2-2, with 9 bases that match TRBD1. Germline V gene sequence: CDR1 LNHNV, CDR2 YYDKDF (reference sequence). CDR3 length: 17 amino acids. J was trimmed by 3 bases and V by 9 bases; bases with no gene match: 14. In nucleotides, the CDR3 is TGTGCCACAGAGTTGGGGGACAGGGAACACCACACCGGGGAGCTGTTTTTT. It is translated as CATELGDREHHTGELFF. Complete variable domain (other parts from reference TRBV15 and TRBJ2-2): DAMVIQNPRYQVTQFGKPVTLSCSQTLNHNVMYWYQQKSSQAPKLLFHYYDKDFNNEADTPDNFQSRRPNTSFCFLDIRSPGLGDTAMYLCATELGDREHHTGELFFGEGSRLTVL.

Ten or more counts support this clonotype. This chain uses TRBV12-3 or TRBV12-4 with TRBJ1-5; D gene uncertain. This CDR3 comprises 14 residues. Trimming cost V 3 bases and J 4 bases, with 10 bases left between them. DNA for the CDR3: TGTGCCAGCAGTTTGATGGCACCAAATCAGCCCCAGCATTTT. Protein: CASSLMAPNQPQHF.

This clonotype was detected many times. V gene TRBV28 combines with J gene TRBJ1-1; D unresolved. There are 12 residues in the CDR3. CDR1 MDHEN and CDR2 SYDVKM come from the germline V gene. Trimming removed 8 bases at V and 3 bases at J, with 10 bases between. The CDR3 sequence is CASALGYTEAFF. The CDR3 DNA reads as TGTGCCAGCGCCCTTGGGTACACTGAAGCTTTCTTT.

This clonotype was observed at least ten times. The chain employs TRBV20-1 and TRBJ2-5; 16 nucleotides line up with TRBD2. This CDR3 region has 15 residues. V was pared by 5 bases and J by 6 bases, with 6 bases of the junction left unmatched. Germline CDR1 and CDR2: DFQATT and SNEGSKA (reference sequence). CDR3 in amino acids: CSAGGLAGGGKTQYF. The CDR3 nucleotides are TGCAGTGCTGGGGGACTAGCGGGAGGGGGGAAGACCCAGTACTTC.

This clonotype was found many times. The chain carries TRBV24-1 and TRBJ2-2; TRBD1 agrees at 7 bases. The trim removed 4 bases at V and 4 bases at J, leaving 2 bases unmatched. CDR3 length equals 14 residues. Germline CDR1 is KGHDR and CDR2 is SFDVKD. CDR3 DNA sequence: TGTGCCACCAGTGAGCCAGGGGGCACCGGGGAGCTGTTTTTT. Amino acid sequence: CATSEPGGTGELFF.

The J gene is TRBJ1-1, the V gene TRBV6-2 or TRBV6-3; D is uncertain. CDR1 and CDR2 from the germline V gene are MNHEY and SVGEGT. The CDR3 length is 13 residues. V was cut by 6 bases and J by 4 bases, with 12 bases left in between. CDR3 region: CASSPGKVTEAFF. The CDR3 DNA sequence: TGTGCCAGCAGCCCGGGGAAAGTCACTGAAGCTTTCTTT.

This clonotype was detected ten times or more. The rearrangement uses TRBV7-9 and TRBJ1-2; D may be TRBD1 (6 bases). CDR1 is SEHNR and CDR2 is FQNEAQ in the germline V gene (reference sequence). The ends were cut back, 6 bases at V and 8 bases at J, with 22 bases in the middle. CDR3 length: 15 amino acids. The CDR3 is CASSYTGGRDNGYTF. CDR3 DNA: TGTGCCAGCAGTTACACGGGGGGGCGCGATAACGGCTACACCTTC. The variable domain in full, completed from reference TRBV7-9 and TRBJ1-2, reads DTGVSQNPRHKITKRGQNVTFRCDPISEHNRLYWYRQTLGQGPEFLTYFQNEAQLEKSRLLSDRFSAERPKGSFSTLEIQRTEQGDSAMYLCASSYTGGRDNGYTFGSGTRLTVV.

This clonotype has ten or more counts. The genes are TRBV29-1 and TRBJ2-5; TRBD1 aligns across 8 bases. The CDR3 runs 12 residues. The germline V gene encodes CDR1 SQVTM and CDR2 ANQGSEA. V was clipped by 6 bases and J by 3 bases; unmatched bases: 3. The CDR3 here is CSVEQGEETQYF. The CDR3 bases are TGCAGCGTCGAACAGGGGGAAGAGACCCAGTACTTC.

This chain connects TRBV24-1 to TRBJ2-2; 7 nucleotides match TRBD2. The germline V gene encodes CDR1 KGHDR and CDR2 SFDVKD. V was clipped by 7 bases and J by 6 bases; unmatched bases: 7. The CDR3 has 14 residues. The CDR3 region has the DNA TGTGCCACCAGACCCACTAGCGAGGCCGGGGAGCTGTTTTTT. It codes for CATRPTSEAGELFF.

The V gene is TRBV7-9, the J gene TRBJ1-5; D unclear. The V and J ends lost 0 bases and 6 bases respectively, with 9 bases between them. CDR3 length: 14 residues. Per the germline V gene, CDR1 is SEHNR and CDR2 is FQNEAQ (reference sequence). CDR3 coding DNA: TGTGCCAGCAGCTTAGCTGGCGAGGCTCAGCCCCAGCATTTT. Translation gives CASSLAGEAQPQHF.

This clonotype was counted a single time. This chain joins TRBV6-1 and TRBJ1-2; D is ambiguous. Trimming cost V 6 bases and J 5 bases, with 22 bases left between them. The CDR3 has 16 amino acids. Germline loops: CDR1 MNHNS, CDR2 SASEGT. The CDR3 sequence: CASRRVGGRLRYGYTF. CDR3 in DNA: TGTGCCAGCAGGAGGGTAGGAGGCAGGCTGAGATATGGCTACACCTTC.

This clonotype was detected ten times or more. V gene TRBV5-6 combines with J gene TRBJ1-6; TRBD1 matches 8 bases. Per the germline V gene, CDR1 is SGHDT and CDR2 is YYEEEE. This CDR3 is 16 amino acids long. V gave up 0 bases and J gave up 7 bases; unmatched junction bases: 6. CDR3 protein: CASSLGTGRDNSPLHF. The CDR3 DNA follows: TGTGCCAGCAGCTTGGGGACAGGGCGGGACAATTCACCCCTCCACTTT.

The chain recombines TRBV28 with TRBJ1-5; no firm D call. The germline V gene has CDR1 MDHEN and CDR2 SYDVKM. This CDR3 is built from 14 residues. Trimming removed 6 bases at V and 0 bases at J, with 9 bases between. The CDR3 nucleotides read TGTGCCAGCAGGGCGGGCGATAGCAATCAGCCCCAGCATTTT. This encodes CASRAGDSNQPQHF.

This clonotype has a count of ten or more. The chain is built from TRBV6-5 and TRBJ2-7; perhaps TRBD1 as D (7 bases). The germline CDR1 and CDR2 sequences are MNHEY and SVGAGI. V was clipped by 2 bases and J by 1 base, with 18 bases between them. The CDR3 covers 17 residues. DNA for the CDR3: TGTGCCAGCAGTTACGATGGAGGCAGGGGGGTTTCCTACGAGCAGTACTTC. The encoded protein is CASSYDGGRGVSYEQYF.

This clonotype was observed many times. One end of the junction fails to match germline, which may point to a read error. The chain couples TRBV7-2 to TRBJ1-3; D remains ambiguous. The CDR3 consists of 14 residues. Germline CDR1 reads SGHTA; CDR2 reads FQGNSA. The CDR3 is CASSTGIAGSTIYF. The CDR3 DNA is TGTGCCAGCAGCACTGGAATCGCCGGAAGCACCATATATTTT.

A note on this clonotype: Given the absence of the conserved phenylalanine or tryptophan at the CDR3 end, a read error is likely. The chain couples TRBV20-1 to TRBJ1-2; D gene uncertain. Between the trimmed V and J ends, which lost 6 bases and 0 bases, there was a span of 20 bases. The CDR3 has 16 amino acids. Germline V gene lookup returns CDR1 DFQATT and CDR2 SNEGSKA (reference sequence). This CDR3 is CSAYPVGRQANYGYTV. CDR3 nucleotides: TGCAGTGCATATCCCGTAGGCCGCCAAGCTAACTATGGCTACACCGTC.

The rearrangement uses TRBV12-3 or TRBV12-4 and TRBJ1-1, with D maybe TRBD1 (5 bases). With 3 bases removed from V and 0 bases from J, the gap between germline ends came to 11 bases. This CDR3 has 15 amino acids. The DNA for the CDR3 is TGTGCCAGCAGTTTTGGGACGGGCATGAACACTGAAGCTTTCTTT. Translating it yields CASSFGTGMNTEAFF.

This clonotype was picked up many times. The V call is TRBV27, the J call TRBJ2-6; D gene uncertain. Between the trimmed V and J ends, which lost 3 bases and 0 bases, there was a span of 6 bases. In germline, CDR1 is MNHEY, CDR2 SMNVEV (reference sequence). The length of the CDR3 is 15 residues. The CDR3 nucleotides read TGTGCCAGCAGTTTTTCTAGCTCTGGGGCCAACGTCCTGACTTTC. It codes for CASSFSSSGANVLTF.

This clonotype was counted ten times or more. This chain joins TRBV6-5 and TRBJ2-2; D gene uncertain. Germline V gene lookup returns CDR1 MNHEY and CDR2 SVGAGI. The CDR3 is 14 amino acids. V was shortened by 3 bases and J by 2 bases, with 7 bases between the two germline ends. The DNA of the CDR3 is TGTGCCAGCAGTTATATGCTTAACACCGGGGAGCTGTTTTTT. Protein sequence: CASSYMLNTGELFF.

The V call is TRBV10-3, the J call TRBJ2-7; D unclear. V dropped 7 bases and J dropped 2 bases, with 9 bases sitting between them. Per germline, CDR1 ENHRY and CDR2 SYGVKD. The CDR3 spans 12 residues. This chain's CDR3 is CAINLNAYEQYF. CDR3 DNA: TGTGCCATCAACCTGAACGCCTACGAGCAGTACTTC.

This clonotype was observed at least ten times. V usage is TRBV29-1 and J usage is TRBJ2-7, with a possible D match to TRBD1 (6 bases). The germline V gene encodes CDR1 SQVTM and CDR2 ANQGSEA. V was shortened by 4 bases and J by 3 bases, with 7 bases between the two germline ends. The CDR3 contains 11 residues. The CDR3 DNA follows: TGCAGCGTTGGGACAGACTACGAGCAGTACTTC. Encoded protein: CSVGTDYEQYF.

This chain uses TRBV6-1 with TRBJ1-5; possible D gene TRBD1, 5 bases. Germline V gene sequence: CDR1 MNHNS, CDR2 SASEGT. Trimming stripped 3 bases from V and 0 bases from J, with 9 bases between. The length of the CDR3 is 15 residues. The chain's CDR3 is CASSDRGYSNQPQHF. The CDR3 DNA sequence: TGTGCCAGCAGTGATAGGGGTTATAGCAATCAGCCCCAGCATTTT.

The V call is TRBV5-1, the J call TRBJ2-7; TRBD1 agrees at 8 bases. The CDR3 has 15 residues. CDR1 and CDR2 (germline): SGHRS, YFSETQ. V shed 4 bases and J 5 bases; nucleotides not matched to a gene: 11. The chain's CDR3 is CASSTRQGLENEQYF. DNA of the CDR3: TGCGCCAGCAGCACGCGACAGGGGCTGGAAAACGAGCAGTACTTC. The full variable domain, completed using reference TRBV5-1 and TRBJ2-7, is KAGVTQTPRYLIKTRGQQVTLSCSPISGHRSVSWYQQTPGQGLQFLFEYFSETQRNKGNFPGRFSGRQFSNSRSEMNVSTLELGDSALYLCASSTRQGLENEQYFGPGTRLTVT.

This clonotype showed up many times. The CDR3 DNA reads as TGCAGTGCTAGTTCCAGCGGGAGGGAAGAGACCCAGTACTTC. Translated: CSASSSGREETQYF. V gene TRBV20-1 combines with J gene TRBJ2-5; 10 nucleotides line up with TRBD2. Trimming cost V 3 bases and J 3 bases; bases outside gene matches: 4. Germline V gives CDR1 DFQATT, CDR2 SNEGSKA (reference sequence). This CDR3 region has 14 residues.

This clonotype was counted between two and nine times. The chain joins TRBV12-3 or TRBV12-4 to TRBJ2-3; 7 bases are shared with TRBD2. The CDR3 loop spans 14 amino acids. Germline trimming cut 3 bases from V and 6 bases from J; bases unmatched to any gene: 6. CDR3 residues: CASSLGGGGDTQYF. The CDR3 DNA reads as TGTGCCAGCAGTTTGGGGGGGGGAGGGGATACGCAGTATTTT.

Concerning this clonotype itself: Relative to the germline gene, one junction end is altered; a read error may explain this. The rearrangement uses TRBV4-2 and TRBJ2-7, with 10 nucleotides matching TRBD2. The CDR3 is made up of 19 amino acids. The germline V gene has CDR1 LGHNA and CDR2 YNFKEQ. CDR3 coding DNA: TGTGCAAGCAGCCAAGTCGGTCTAGCGGGGGATGGTAACATGGATGAGCAGTACTTC. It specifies CASSQVGLAGDGNMDEQYF.

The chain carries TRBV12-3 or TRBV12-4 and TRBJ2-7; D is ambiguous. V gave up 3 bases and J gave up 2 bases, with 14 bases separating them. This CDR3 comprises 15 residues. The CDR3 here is CASSFRTASTYEQYF. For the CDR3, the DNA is TGTGCCAGCAGTTTCCGGACCGCGAGCACCTACGAGCAGTACTTC.